This T cell receptor beta chain was sequenced during a study of siplizumab effects on memory and regulatory T cells. General study findings and limits: Naive T cells, seemingly more diverse than memory cells, seemed major alloresponse contributors. The mapping of alloreactive clones to unstimulated subsets covered only a minor fraction of them.

In regard to this clone: What it recognizes is unknown.

The CDR3 is made up of 15 amino acids. Trimming removed 8 bases from V and 3 bases from J; junction bases left unmatched: 10. Germline CDR1 is MNHNS and CDR2 is SASEGT. Method: immunoSEQ multiplex PCR; TCRdb's copy keeps in-frame clones and lacks some. Seen here are about 100,000 clones, over 90% observed once, and the top ten hold around 0.62%. The clonotype was recovered from a human donor in good health. The rearrangement uses TRBV6-1 and TRBJ1-3; 7 bases line up with TRBD1. Input material: Tregs sorted from blood. The CDR3 here is CASGSSTGVGNTIYF. The DNA for the CDR3 is TGTGCCAGCGGGTCCAGCACAGGGGTTGGAAACACCATATATTTT.